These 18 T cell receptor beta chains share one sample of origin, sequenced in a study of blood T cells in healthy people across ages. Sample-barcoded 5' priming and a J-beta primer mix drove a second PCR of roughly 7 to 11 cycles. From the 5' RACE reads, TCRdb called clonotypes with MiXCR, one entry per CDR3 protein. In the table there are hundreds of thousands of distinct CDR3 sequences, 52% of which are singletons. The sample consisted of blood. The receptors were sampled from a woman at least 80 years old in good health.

The CDR3 DNA reads as TGTGCCAGCAGTTACTCTCGGGATTTGAACACTGAAGCTTTCTTT. Amino acids: CASSYSRDLNTEAFF. The J gene is TRBJ1-1, the V gene TRBV6-6; D ambiguous. This CDR3 spans 15 amino acids. CDR1 MNHNY and CDR2 SVGAGI come from the germline V gene (reference sequence). V was shortened by 0 bases and J by 0 bases, with 8 bases between the two germline ends.

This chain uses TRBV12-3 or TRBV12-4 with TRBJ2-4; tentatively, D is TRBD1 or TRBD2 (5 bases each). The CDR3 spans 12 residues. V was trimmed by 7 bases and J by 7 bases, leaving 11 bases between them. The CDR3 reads CASMGPGNIQYF. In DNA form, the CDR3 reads TGTGCCAGCATGGGACCCGGGAACATTCAGTACTTC.

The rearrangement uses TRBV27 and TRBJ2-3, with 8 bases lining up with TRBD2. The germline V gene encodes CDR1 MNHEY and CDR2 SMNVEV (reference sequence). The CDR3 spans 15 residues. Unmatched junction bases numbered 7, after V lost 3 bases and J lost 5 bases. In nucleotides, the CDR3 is TGTGCCAGCAGTTTGGGGGCTAGCGGGCTAGATACGCAGTATTTT. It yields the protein CASSLGASGLDTQYF.

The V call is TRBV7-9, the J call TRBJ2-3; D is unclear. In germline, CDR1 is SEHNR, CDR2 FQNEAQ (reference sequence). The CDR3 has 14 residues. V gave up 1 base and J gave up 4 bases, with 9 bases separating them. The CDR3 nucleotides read TGTGCCAGCAGCTTAGGGATAGCATCAGATACGCAGTATTTT. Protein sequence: CASSLGIASDTQYF.

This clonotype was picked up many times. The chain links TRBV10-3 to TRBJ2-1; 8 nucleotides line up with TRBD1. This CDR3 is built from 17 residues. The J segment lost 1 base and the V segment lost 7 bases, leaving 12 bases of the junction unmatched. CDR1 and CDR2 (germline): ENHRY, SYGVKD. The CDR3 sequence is CAITPGTGSRSYNEQFF. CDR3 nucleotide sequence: TGTGCCATCACCCCAGGGACAGGATCTAGATCCTACAATGAGCAGTTCTTC.

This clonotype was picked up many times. CDR3 in amino acids: CASSLVGGGQFF. The DNA for the CDR3 is TGTGCCAGCAGCTTAGTTGGGGGAGGCCAGTTCTTC. The chain recombines TRBV7-9 with TRBJ2-1; weak D call: TRBD2 (6 bases). Germline-derived CDR1 and CDR2 are SEHNR and FQNEAQ (reference sequence). This CDR3 is 12 amino acids long. V was clipped by 1 base and J by 13 bases, with 11 bases between them. The variable domain in full, completed from reference TRBV7-9 and TRBJ2-1, reads DTGVSQNPRHKITKRGQNVTFRCDPISEHNRLYWYRQTLGQGPEFLTYFQNEAQLEKSRLLSDRFSAERPKGSFSTLEIQRTEQGDSAMYLCASSLVGGGQFFGPGTRLTVL.

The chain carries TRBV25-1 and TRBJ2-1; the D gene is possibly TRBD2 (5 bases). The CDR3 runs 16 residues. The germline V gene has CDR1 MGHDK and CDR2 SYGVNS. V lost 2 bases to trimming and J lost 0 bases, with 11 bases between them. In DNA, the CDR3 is TGTGCCAGCAGTGAAACTGGTACTAGCTCCTACAATGAGCAGTTCTTC. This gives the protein CASSETGTSSYNEQFF.

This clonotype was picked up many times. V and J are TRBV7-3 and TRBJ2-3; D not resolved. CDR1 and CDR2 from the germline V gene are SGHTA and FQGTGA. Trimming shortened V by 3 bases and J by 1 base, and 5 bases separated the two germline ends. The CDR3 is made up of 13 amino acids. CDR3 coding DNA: TGTGCCAGCAGCTTTGATCGCACAGATACGCAGTATTTT. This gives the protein CASSFDRTDTQYF.

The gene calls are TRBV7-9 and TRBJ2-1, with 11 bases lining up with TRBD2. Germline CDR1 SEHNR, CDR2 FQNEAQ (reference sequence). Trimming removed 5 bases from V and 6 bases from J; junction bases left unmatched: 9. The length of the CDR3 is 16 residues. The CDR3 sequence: CASSPYPSGGFNEQFF. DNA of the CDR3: TGTGCCAGCAGCCCCTATCCTAGCGGGGGGTTCAATGAGCAGTTCTTC.

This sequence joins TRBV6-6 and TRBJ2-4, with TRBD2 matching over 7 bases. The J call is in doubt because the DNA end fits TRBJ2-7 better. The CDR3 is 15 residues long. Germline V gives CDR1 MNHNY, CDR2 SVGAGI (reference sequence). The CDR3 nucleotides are TGTGCCAGCAGTTGGGTGGCGGGAGAACCCTACGAGCAGTACTTC. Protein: CASSWVAGEPYEQYF.

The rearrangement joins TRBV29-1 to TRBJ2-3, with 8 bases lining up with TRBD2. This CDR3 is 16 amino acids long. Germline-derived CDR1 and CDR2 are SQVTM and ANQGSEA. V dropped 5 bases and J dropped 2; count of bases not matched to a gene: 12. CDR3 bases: TGCAGCGTTTCGGGGGACCGGGGGGGGAACACAGATACGCAGTATTTT. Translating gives CSVSGDRGGNTDTQYF.

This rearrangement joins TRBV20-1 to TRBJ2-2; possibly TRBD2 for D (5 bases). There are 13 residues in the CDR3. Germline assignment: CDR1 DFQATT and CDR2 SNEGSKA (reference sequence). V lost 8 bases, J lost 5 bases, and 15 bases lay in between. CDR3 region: CSSGPPGTGELFF. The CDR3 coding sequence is TGCAGTTCCGGACCCCCGGGGACCGGGGAGCTGTTTTTT.

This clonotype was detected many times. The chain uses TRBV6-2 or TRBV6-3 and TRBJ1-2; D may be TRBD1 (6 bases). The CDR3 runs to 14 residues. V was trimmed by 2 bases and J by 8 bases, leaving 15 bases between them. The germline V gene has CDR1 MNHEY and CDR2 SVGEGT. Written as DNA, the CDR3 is TGTGCCAGCAGTTACACATACAGGGACGACGGCTACACCTTC. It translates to CASSYTYRDDGYTF.

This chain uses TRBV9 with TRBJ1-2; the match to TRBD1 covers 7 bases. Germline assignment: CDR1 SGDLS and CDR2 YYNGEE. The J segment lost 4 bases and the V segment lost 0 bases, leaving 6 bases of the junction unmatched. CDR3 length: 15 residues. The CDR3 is CASSVGTGAVYGYTF. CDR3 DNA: TGTGCCAGCAGCGTAGGCACAGGGGCAGTCTATGGCTACACCTTC.

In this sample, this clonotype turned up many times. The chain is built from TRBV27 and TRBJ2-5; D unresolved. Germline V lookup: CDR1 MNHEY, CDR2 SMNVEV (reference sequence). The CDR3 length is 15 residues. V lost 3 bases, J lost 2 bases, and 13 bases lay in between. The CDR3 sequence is CASSLQHTRQETQYF. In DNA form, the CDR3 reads TGTGCCAGCAGTTTGCAGCATACCCGACAAGAGACCCAGTACTTC.

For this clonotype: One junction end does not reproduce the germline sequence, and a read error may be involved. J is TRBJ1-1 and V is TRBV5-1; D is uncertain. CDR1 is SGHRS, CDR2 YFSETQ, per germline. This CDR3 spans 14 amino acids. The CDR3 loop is CASSWITLNTEAFF. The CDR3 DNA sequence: TGCGCCAGTAGCTGGATCACCTTGAACACTGAAGCTTTCTTT.

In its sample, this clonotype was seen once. The DNA for the CDR3 is TGTGCCAGCACAGGGGCAGGGATGGAAAACATTCAGTACTTC. As protein: CASTGAGMENIQYF. V gene TRBV2 combines with J gene TRBJ2-4, with D possibly matching TRBD1 (6 bases). Germline-derived CDR1 and CDR2 are SNHLY and FYNNEI. The V end was cut by 7 bases, the J end by 5 bases, with 15 bases between. The CDR3 loop spans 14 amino acids.

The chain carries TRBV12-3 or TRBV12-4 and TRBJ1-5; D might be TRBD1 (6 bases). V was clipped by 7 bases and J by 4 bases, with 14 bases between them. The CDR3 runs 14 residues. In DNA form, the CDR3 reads TGTGCCAGCACCCTGGGGGGGCCAAATCAGCCCCAGCATTTT. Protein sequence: CASTLGGPNQPQHF.